The rows below give T cell receptor beta chains drawn from one sample of a study of blood T cell repertoires in COVID-19. Assay: immunoSEQ multiplex PCR; the TCRdb copy retains only in-frame clones and omits some. The profile shows around 270,000 clones, around 88% of them singletons. Sequencing was done on a sample of peripheral blood. The receptors were sampled from a man aged 25-40 years with active or convalescent COVID-19. Both conserved end residues are part of each CDR3. Fields, in order: clone size, J gene, V gene, D gene, CDR3 DNA, CDR3 protein. The D gene is left open where the match is weak. Clone size is not always given. Where it is, it says once, few, many or a class for expanded clones.

. TRBJ2-7 TRBV4-1 . TGCGCCAGCAGACGCTATCAGGACACCGGAACCTACGAGCAGTACTTC CASRRYQDTGTYEQYF
once TRBJ1-1 TRBV7-3 . TGTGCCAGCAGCTCCACCAGACAGAGTAAGGCTTTCTTT CASSSTRQSKAFF
. TRBJ1-1 TRBV5-4 . TGTGCCAGCAGCTTGTTTGGACAACCGAACACTGAAGCTTTCTTT CASSLFGQPNTEAFF
. TRBJ2-7 TRBV19 TRBD1 TGTGCCAGTAGTATCTCCCCGGGACAGGGGAGTCACGAGCAGTACTTC CASSISPGQGSHEQYF
. TRBJ1-2 TRBV6-2/TRBV6-3 . TGTGCCAGCAGCCTCTGGGAGGGGGTCGATGGCTACACCTTC CASSLWEGVDGYTF
. TRBJ1-2 TRBV24-1 TRBD1 TGTGCCACCAGTGATCCAGGGGGCTCAGGCTACACCTTC CATSDPGGSGYTF
. TRBJ1-3 TRBV5-6 TRBD1 TGTGCCAGCAGCGTGGGACAGGGATATTCTGGAAACACCATATATTTT CASSVGQGYSGNTIYF
. TRBJ2-5 TRBV5-1 TRBD2 TGCGCCAGCAGCTATTCTCCGGGACTAGCGCAGGAGACCCAGTACTTC CASSYSPGLAQETQYF
. TRBJ1-2 TRBV4-3 . TGCGCCAGCAGCCAAAAGATATCGGGGAACTATGGCTACACCTTC CASSQKISGNYGYTF
. TRBJ2-7 TRBV10-1 . TGCGCCAGCAGTCTGGCAGGCGACTACGAGCAGTACTTC CASSLAGDYEQYF
. TRBJ1-2 TRBV9 TRBD1 TGTGCCAGCAGCGTAGACCAGGGGGCACAGGGCTACACCTTC CASSVDQGAQGYTF
. TRBJ2-5 TRBV18 . TGTGCCAGCTCACCACTGGACACTCAAGAGACCCAGTACTTC CASSPLDTQETQYF
once TRBJ1-3 TRBV4-2 TRBD1 TGTGCCAGCAGCCAAGAGGCAGGGGGTGTAGGAAACACCATATATTTT CASSQEAGGVGNTIYF
few TRBJ1-1 TRBV7-3 . TGTGCCAGCAGCCAAGCCCAGGCCGGGGAAAACACTGAAGCTTTCTTT CASSQAQAGENTEAFF
once TRBJ2-7 TRBV4-1 . TGCGCCAGCAGCCAAGATGGTCTTGGGGCTAGCGTTCCCTACGAGCAGTACTTC CASSQDGLGASVPYEQYF
. TRBJ2-1 TRBV25-1 TRBD1 TGTGCCAGCAATGGACAGGGGGTGAATGAGCAGTTCTTC CASNGQGVNEQFF
. TRBJ2-3 TRBV7-9 TRBD2 TGTGCCAGCAGCCCCTTTCCTCAGCCGGCGGGGGGGGACACAGATACGCAGTATTTT CASSPFPQPAGGDTDTQYF